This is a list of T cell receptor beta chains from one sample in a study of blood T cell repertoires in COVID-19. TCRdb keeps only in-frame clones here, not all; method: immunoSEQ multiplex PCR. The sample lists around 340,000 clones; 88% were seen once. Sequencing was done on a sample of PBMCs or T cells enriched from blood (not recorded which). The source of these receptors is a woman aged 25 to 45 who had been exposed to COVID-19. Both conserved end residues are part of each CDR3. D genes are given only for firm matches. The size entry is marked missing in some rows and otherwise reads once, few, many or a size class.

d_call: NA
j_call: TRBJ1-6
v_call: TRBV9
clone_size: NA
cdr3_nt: TGTGCCAGCAGCCCACGGAGGGAGGGACGAATATCACCCCTCCACTTT
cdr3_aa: CASSPRREGRISPLHF

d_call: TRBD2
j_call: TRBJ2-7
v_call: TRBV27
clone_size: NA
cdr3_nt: TGTGCCAGCAGTTTGGGCTTAGCGGGGGGCGCAGCCGAGCAGTACTTC
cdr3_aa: CASSLGLAGGAAEQYF

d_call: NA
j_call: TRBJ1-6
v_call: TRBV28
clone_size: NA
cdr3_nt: TGTGCCAGCAGTTTACCCCGTATAAAGAGCTCCTATAATTCACCCCTCCACTTT
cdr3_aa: CASSLPRIKSSYNSPLHF

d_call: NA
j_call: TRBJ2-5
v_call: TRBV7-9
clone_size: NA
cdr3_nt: TGTGCCAGCAGCTTAGCTAGCCTTGGGGAGACCCAGTACTTC
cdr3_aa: CASSLASLGETQYF

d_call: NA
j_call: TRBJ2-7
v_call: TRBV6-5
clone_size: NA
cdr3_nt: TGTGCCAGCAGTTATAGCCCCCCCTCCCCAGCCTACGAGCAGTACTTC
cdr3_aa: CASSYSPPSPAYEQYF

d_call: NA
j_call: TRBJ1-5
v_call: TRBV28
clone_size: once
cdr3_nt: TGTGCCAGCAGCCTCCCGGAAGAGGGCAATCAGCCCCAGCATTTT
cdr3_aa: CASSLPEEGNQPQHF

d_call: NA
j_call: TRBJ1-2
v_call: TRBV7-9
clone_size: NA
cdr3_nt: TGTGCCAGCAGGACGGCCCAGGCCGCTAACTATGGCTACACCTTC
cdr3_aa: CASRTAQAANYGYTF

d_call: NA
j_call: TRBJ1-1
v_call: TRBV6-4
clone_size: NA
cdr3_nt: TGTGCCAGCAGCGCCACGGCGGGGAGAACTGAAGCTTTCTTT
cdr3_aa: CASSATAGRTEAFF

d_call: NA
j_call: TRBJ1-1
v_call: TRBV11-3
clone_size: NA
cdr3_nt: TGTGCCAGCAGCTTAGATGGAGGGGCGCGTCCTGAAGCTTTCTTT
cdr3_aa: CASSLDGGARPEAFF

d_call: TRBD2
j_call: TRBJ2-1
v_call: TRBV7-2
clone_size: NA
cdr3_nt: TGTGCCAGCAGCTTCGGGACTAGCGGGCCTTACAATGAGCAGTTCTTC
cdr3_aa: CASSFGTSGPYNEQFF

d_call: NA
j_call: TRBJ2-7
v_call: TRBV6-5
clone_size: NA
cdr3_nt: TGTGCCAGCAGTTCCCGATCACAGGGATTCTACGAGCAGTACTTC
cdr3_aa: CASSSRSQGFYEQYF

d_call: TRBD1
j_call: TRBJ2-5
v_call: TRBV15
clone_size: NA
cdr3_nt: TGTGCCACCAGCAGAGCCGGACAGGGGGAAGAGACCCAGTACTTC
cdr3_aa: CATSRAGQGEETQYF

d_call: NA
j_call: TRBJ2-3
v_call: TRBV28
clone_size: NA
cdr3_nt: TGTGCCAGCAGTCGACCAGGGGAGTTGAGACAACGCACAGATACGCAGTATTTT
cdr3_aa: CASSRPGELRQRTDTQYF

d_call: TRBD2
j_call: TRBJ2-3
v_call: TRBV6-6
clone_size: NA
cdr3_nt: TGTGCCAGCAGCTCAGGGACAGGGCCGAGGACTAGCGGGAGATGGGCCGGTTTGGATACGCAGTATTTT
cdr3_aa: CASSSGTGPRTSGRWAGLDTQYF

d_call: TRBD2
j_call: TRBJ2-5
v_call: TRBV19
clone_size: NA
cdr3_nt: TGTGCCAGTAGTGGGAGGGTCCAAGAGACCCAGTACTTC
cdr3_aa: CASSGRVQETQYF

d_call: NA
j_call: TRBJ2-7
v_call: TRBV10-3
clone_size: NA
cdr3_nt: TGTGCCACCCTAGACCGGGAAATGGGAAACTACGAGCAGTACTTC
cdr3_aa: CATLDREMGNYEQYF

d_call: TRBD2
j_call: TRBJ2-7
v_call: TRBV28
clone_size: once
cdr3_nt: TGTGCCAGCAGCCTACTGGGGACTAGCGGAGACTACGAGCAGTACTTC
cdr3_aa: CASSLLGTSGDYEQYF

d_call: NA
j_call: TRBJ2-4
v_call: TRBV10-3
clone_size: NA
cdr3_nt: TGTGCCACCAAGAAGGAACGGGGAATCTCTCTTTCCAAAAACATTCAGTACTTC
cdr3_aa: CATKKERGISLSKNIQYF

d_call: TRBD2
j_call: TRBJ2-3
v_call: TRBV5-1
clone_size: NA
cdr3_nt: TGCGCCAGCAGCTTGCTACTAGCGGGATTGGATACGCAGTATTTT
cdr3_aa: CASSLLLAGLDTQYF

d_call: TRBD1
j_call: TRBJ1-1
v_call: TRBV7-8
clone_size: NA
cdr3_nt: TGTGCCAGCAGCCCCCGGACAGGGGTCATGAACACTGAAGCTTTCTTT
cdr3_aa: CASSPRTGVMNTEAFF

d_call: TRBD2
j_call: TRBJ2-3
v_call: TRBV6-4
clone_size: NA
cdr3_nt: TGTGCCAGCAGTGAAATAGCGGGAGCCTACACAGATACGCAGTATTTT
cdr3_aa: CASSEIAGAYTDTQYF

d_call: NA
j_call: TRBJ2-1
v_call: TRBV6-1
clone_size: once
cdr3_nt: TGTGCCAGCAGTGAATCGAGCGGGTCCCACAATGAGCAGTTCTTC
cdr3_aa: CASSESSGSHNEQFF

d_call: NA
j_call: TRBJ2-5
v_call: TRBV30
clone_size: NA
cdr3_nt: TGTGCCTGTAATTCAGGGGTCTCAGAGACCCAGTACTTC
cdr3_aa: CACNSGVSETQYF

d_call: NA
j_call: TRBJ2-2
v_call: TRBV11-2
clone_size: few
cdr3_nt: TGTGCCAGCAGCTTTGTGGGAGGAGACCCCACCGGGGAGCTGTTTTTT
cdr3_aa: CASSFVGGDPTGELFF

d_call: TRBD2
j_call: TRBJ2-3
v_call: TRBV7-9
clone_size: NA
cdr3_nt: TGTGCCAGCAGCACGACTAGCGGGAGTGCAGATACGCAGTATTTT
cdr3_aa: CASSTTSGSADTQYF

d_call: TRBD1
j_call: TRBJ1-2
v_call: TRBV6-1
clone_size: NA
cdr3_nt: TGTGCCAGCAGTGTGGACAGGGGTTTGCCCTACTATGGCTACACCTTC
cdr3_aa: CASSVDRGLPYYGYTF

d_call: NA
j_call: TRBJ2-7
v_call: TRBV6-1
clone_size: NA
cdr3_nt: TGTGCCAGCAGTGAGGCAGTCCCGGGCGAGCAGTACTTC
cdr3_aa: CASSEAVPGEQYF

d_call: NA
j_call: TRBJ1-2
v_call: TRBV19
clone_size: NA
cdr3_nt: TGTGCCAGTAGTATACCGGGGGATTGGGTCTATGGCTACACCTTC
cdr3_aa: CASSIPGDWVYGYTF

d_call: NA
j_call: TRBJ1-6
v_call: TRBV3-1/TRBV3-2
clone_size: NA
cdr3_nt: TGTGCCAGCAGCCAAGAGGGGGGACCCCTCCACTTT
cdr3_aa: CASSQEGGPLHF

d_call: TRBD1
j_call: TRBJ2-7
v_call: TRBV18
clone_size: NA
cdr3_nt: TGTGCCAGCTCATCCGACAGGGGGTCCTACGAGCAGTACTTC
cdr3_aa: CASSSDRGSYEQYF

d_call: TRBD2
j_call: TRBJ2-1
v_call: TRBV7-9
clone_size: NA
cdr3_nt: TGTGCCAGCAGGCTAAGCGGGAGCCCCTACAATGAGCAGTTCTTC
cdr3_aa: CASRLSGSPYNEQFF

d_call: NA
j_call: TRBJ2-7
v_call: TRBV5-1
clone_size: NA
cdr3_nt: TGCGCCAGCAGCTTGGTACCGGGACAAGGGAACTACGAGCAGTACTTC
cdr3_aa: CASSLVPGQGNYEQYF

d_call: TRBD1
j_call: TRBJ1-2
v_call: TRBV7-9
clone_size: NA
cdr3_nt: TGTGCCAGCAGCTTAGCGGGACAGGGATCAGGCTACACCTTC
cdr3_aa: CASSLAGQGSGYTF

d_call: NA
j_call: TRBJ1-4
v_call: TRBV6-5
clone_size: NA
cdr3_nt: TGTGCCAGCAGTTCCGGGTCTAATGAAAAACTGTTTTTT
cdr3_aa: CASSSGSNEKLFF

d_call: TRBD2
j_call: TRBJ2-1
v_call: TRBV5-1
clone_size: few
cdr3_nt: TGCGCCAGCAGCTTGGTACGGACTAGCGGGAACGGTGAGCAGTTCTTC
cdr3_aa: CASSLVRTSGNGEQFF

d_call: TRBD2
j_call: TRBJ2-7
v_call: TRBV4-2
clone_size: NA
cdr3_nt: TGTGCCAGCAGCTCCCACCGACTAGCGGGAGCTGAAGAGCAGTACTTC
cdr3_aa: CASSSHRLAGAEEQYF

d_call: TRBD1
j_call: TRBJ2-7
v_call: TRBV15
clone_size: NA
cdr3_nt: TGTGCCACCAGCACTATACAGGGGTACCTCTCCTACGAGCAGTACTTC
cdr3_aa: CATSTIQGYLSYEQYF

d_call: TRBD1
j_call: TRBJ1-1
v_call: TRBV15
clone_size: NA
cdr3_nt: TGTGCCACCAGCAGTTATCGGGGACAGGGGGCAGCTGAAGCTTTCTTT
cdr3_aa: CATSSYRGQGAAEAFF

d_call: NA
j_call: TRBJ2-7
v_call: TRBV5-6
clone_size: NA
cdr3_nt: TGTGCCAGCAGCTTGAACGGAGCCCCTGACTACGAGCAGTACTTC
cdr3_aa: CASSLNGAPDYEQYF

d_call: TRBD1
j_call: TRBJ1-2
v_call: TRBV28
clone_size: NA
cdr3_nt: TGTGCCAGCAGCCAAGCCCCGGGACAGGTATATGGCTACACCTTC
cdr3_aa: CASSQAPGQVYGYTF

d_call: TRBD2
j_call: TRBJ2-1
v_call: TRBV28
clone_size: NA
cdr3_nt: TGTGCCAGCAGTTTAGAGGGACTAGTCAATGAGCAGTTCTTC
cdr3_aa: CASSLEGLVNEQFF

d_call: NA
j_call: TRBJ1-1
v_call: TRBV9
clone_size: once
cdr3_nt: TGTGCCAGCAGCGGTCCCGGTCTTGAAGCTTTCTTT
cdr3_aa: CASSGPGLEAFF

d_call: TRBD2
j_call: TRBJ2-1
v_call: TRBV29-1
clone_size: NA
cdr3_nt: TGCAGCGTTGAAAAGGCGGGGGTTTACAATGAGCAGTTCTTC
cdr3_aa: CSVEKAGVYNEQFF

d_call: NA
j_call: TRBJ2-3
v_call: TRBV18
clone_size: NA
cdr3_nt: TGTGCCAGCTCACTGACTAGCACAGATACGCAGTATTTT
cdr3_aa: CASSLTSTDTQYF

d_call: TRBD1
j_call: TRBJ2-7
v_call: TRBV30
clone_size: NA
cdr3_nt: TGTGCCTGGAGTTTCGGACAGGGGTGGACCTACGAGCAGTACTTC
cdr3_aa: CAWSFGQGWTYEQYF

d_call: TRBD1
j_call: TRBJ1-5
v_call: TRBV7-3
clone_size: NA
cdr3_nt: TGTGCCAGCAGCCTCCCAGGACAGGGAAAACAGCCCCAGCATTTT
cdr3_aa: CASSLPGQGKQPQHF

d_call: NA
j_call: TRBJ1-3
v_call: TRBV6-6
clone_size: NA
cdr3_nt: TGTGCCAGCAGCCTTAAACCTCGACTCTCTGGAAACACCATATATTTT
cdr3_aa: CASSLKPRLSGNTIYF

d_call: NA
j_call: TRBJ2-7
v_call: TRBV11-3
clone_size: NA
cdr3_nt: TGTGCCAGCAGCTTATTGAGGGCCTCCTACGAGCAGTACTTC
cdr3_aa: CASSLLRASYEQYF

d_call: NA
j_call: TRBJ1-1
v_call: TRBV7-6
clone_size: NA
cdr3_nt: TGTGCCAGCAGCTTATCTCCAGGGAACACTGAAGCTTTCTTT
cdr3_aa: CASSLSPGNTEAFF

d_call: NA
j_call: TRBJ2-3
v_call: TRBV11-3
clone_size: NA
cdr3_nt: TGTGCCAGCAGCTTAGATCTGGTTAGCGACACAGATACGCAGTATTTT
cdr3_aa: CASSLDLVSDTDTQYF

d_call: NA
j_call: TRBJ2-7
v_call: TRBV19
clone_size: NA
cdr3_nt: TGTGCCAGTAGTATAGTTCCTGGAGCCTACGAGCAGTACTTC
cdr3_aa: CASSIVPGAYEQYF

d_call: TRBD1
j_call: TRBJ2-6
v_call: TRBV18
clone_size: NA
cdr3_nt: TGTGCCAGCTCACCAAACAGGGGCTCTGGGGCCAACGTCCTGACTTTC
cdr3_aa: CASSPNRGSGANVLTF